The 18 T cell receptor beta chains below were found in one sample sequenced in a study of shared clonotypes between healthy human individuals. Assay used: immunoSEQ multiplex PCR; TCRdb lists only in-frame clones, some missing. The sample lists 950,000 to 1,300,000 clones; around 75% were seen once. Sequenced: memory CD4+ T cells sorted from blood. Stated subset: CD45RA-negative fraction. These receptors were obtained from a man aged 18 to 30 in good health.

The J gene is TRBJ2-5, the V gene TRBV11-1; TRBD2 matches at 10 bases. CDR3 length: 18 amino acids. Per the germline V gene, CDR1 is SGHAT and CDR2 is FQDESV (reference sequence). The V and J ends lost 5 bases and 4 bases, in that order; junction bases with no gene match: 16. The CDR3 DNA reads TGTGCCAGCAGCCTCAGGGGGCGTACTAGCGGGGTCGGAGAGACCCAGTACTTC. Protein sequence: CASSLRGRTSGVGETQYF.

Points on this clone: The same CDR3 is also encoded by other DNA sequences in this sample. CDR3 bases: TGTGCCAGCAGCCCCGGCGACAGGGGGAACACAGATACGCAGTATTTT. Encoded protein: CASSPGDRGNTDTQYF. The chain employs TRBV7-9 and TRBJ2-3; 9 bases match TRBD1. This CDR3 is 16 amino acids long. CDR1 and CDR2 from the germline V gene are SEHNR and FQNEAQ (reference sequence). V lost 5 bases to trimming and J lost 2 bases; unmatched junction nucleotides: 8. Supplemented by reference TRBV7-9 and TRBJ2-3, the full variable domain reads DTGVSQNPRHKITKRGQNVTFRCDPISEHNRLYWYRQTLGQGPEFLTYFQNEAQLEKSRLLSDRFSAERPKGSFSTLEIQRTEQGDSAMYLCASSPGDRGNTDTQYFGPGTRLTVL.

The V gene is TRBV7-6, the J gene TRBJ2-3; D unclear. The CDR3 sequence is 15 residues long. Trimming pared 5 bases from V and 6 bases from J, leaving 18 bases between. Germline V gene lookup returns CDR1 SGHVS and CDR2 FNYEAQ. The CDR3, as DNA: TGTGCCAGCAGCCCAGCCGGGTCGACGGTGGATACGCAGTATTTT. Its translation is CASSPAGSTVDTQYF.

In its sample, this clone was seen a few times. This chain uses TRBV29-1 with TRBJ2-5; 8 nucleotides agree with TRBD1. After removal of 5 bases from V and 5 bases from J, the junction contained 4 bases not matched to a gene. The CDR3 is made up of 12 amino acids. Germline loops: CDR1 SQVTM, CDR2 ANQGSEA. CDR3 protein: CSVRTGRETQYF. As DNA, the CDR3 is TGCAGCGTTAGGACAGGGAGGGAGACCCAGTACTTC.

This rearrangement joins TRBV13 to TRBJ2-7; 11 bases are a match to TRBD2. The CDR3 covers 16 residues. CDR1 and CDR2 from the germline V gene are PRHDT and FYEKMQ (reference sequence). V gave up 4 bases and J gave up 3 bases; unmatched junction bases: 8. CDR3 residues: CASSSRLAGNYYEQYF. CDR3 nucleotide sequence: TGTGCCAGCAGCTCCCGACTAGCGGGAAACTACTACGAGCAGTACTTC.

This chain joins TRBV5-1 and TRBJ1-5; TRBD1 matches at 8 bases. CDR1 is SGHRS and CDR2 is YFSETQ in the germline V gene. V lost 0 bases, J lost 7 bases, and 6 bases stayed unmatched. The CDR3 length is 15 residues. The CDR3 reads CASSLAGGAGQPQHF. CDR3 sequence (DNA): TGCGCCAGCAGCTTGGCAGGGGGCGCGGGACAGCCCCAGCATTTT. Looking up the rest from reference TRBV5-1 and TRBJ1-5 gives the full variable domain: KAGVTQTPRYLIKTRGQQVTLSCSPISGHRSVSWYQQTPGQGLQFLFEYFSETQRNKGNFPGRFSGRQFSNSRSEMNVSTLELGDSALYLCASSLAGGAGQPQHFGDGTRLSIL.

The CDR3 reads CASSKDRQETQYF. CDR3 nucleotides: TGTGCCAGCAGCAAGGACAGGCAGGAGACCCAGTACTTC. J is TRBJ2-5 and V is TRBV7-8; the match to TRBD1 covers 7 bases. Germline V CDR1 and CDR2: SGHVS, FQNEAQ. This CDR3 contains 13 residues. V was pared by 5 bases and J by 5 bases, with 5 bases of the junction left unmatched.

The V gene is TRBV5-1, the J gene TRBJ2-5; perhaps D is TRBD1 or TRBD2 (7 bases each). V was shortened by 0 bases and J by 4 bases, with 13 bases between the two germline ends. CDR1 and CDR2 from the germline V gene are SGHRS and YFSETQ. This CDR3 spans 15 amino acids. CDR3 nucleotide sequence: TGCGCCAGCAGCTTGGAGGGAGGGGGCCGAGAGACCCAGTACTTC. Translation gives CASSLEGGGRETQYF.

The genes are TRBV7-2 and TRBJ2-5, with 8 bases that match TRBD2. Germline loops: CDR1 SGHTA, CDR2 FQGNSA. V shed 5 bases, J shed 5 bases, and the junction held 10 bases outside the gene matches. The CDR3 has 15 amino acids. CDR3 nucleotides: TGTGCCAGCAGCGGGCCGGGAGGGCGTGGGGAGACCCAGTACTTC. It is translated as CASSGPGGRGETQYF.

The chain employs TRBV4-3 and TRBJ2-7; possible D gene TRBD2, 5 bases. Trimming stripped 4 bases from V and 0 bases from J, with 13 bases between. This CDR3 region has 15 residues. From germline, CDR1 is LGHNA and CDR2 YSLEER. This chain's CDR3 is CASSRAADYSYEQYF. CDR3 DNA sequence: TGCGCCAGCAGCCGCGCGGCAGACTACTCCTACGAGCAGTACTTC.

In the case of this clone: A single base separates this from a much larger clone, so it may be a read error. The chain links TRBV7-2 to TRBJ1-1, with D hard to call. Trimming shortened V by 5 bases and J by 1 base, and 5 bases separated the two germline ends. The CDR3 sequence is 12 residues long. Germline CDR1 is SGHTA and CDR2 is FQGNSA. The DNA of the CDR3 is TGTGCCAGCAGCCCACAGAACACTGAAGCTTTCTTT. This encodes CASSPQNTEAFF.

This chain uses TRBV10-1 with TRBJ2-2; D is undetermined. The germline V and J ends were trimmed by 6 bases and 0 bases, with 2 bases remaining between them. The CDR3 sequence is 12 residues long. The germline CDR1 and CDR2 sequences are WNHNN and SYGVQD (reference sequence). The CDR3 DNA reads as TGCGCCAGCAGCTCGAACACCGGGGAGCTGTTTTTT. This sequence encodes CASSSNTGELFF.

CDR3 in DNA: TGCGCCAGCAGCCCCCAGGAGCGGGGACCCCAAGAGACCCAGTACTTC. Residues: CASSPQERGPQETQYF. The chain couples TRBV4-1 to TRBJ2-5; 7 bases are a match to TRBD2. Unmatched junction bases numbered 9, after V lost 4 bases and J lost 1 base. Germline V gives CDR1 MGHRA, CDR2 YSYEKL. The CDR3 runs 16 residues.

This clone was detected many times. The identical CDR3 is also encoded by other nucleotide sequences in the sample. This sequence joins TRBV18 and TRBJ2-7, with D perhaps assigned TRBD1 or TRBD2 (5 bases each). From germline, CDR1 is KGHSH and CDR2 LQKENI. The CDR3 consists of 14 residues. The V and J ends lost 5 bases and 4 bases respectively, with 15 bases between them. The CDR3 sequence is CASSTGRQSYEQYF. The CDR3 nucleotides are TGTGCCAGCTCAACGGGACGCCAGTCTTACGAGCAGTACTTC.

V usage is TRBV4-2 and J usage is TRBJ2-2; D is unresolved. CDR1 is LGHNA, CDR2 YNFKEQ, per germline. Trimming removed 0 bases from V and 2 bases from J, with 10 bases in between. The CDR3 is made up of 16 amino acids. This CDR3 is CASSQDVIVNTGELFF. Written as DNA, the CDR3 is TGTGCCAGCAGCCAAGATGTAATAGTAAACACCGGGGAGCTGTTTTTT.

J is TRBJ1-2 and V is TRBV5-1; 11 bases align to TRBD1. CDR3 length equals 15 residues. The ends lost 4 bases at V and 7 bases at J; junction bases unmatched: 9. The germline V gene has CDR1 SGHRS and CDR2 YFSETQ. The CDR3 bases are TGCGCCAGCAGCGAGGGACAGGGGGTCCTTGGTGGCTACACCTTC. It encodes CASSEGQGVLGGYTF.

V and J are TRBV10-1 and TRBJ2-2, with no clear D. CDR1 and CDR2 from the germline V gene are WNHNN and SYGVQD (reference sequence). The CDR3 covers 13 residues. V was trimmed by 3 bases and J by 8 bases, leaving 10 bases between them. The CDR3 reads CASSDPGRGELFF. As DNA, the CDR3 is TGCGCCAGCAGTGACCCCGGGCGAGGGGAGCTGTTTTTT.

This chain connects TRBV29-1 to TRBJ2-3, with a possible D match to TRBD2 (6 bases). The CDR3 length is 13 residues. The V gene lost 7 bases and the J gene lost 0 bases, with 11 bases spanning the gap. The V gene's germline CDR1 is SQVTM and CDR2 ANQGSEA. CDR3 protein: CSAKSGSTDTQYF. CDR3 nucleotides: TGCAGCGCAAAAAGCGGGAGCACAGATACGCAGTATTTT.